This is a list of T cell receptor beta chains from one sample in a study of early T cells in non-severe SARS-CoV-2 infection. TCRdb re-analysed the 5' RACE reads in MiXCR, keeping a single row per CDR3 protein. Here the sample spans some 63,000 distinct CDR3 sequences, 10% to 15% being singletons. The sequencing input was whole blood. Receptors were obtained from an adult who was a healthcare worker with PCR-confirmed SARS-CoV-2 infection or an uninfected control (not recorded which). Each CDR3 is given without its conserved first and last residue.

TRBV19	TRBJ1-5	ASSNPDSLNQPQH
TRBV6-6	TRBJ2-3	ASAKTRGGTDTQY
TRBV5-1	TRBJ2-2	ASSFGQSGELF
TRBV6-1	TRBJ2-1	ASSEALGWSSYNEQF
TRBV10-3	TRBJ1-5	AISEPDRVIAQH
TRBV27	TRBJ2-7	ASSLAPSYEQY
TRBV5-1	TRBJ2-6	ASSPGDMSSGANVLT
TRBV11-2	TRBJ2-3	ASSLRQKTDTQY
TRBV6-5	TRBJ1-4	ASSYTDRGEKLF
TRBV12-3/TRBV12-4	TRBJ2-1	ASSFKGVRF
TRBV12-3/TRBV12-4	TRBJ1-5	ASTSSREGPQH
TRBV18	TRBJ1-1	ASRTGVSTEAF
TRBV4-2	TRBJ2-2	ASSPRTRSTGELF
TRBV6-2/TRBV6-3	TRBJ2-1	ASSYSDRGYTDNEQF
TRBV20-1	TRBJ2-3	SARDQVGGSTDTQY
TRBV14	TRBJ2-7	ASSQGHPYEQY
TRBV4-2	TRBJ1-1	ASSPPGYEGYTEAF
TRBV12-5	TRBJ1-3	ASGQASGNTIY
TRBV11-2	TRBJ2-7	ASSLLGGGRAYEQY
TRBV6-6	TRBJ2-2	ASRALGVTGELF
TRBV6-5	TRBJ1-2	ASSQGSGYT
TRBV6-2/TRBV6-3	TRBJ1-1	ATSGDPRTEAF